A single sample gave rise to the 15 T cell receptor beta chains below, sequenced in a study of blood T cell repertoires in COVID-19 (TCRdb year 2020). The library was built by means of the immunoSEQ multiplex PCR assay. TCRdb stores this immuneACCESS table with in-frame sequences only. Part of the clones is absent; in the studies checked, under half of the shortfall reflects unresolved V genes, and no reason is known for the rest. The sample records 250,000 to 350,000 clones, roughly 83% of which are singletons. Over 1.1% of the sample rests with the top ten. The sequenced material came from peripheral blood. These receptors originate from a human donor with COVID-19, enrolled during active disease. The donor label of this sample is uncertain.

The chain links TRBV6-2 or TRBV6-3 to TRBJ1-1; no reliable D call. V lost 4 bases to trimming and J lost 8 bases, with 11 bases between them. Germline CDR1 is MNHEY and CDR2 is SVGEGT. CDR3 length: 12 amino acids. In nucleotides, the CDR3 is TGTGCCAGCAGTTCGATCCCCCGGGAAGCTTTCTTT. Translating gives CASSSIPREAFF.

The chain carries TRBV6-1 and TRBJ2-7; D may be TRBD1 (6 bases). Germline values: CDR1 MNHNS, CDR2 SASEGT. The CDR3 loop spans 15 amino acids. The V end lost 3 bases, the J end lost 2 bases, and 14 bases lay between the germline ends. This chain's CDR3 is CASSDETGLTYEQYF. CDR3 bases: TGTGCCAGCAGTGATGAGACAGGCCTTACCTACGAGCAGTACTTC.

The chain has TRBV6-5 and TRBJ1-4; tentatively, D is TRBD1 (6 bases). V lost 6 bases, J lost 0 bases, and 8 bases lay in between. The CDR3 length is 14 residues. CDR1 is MNHEY, CDR2 SVGAGI, per germline. The CDR3 DNA is TGTGCCAGCAGAGGGACAACAACTAATGAAAAACTGTTTTTT. It translates to CASRGTTTNEKLFF.

The CDR3 region is CSVGGAAYFSGYTF. CDR3 DNA sequence: TGCAGCGTCGGAGGGGCAGCGTATTTCTCTGGCTACACCTTC. The J gene is TRBJ1-2, the V gene TRBV29-1, with a possible D match to TRBD1 (5 bases). CDR3 length: 14 residues. Germline assignment: CDR1 SQVTM and CDR2 ANQGSEA. With 6 bases removed from V and 7 bases from J, the gap between germline ends came to 21 bases.

This clone has more than one count but fewer than ten. This chain joins TRBV18 and TRBJ1-1; D remains ambiguous. The CDR3 is 14 amino acids. V was shortened by 0 bases and J by 7 bases, with 12 bases between the two germline ends. Germline values: CDR1 KGHSH, CDR2 LQKENI. The CDR3 bases are TGTGCCAGCTCACCACCGCGTTTAGCGGGTGAAGCTTTCTTT. Protein sequence: CASSPPRLAGEAFF.

This clone was picked up one time. J is TRBJ2-5 and V is TRBV5-4; 7 bases line up with TRBD2. V lost 5 bases and J lost 3; bases outside the gene matches: 7. Germline lookup yields CDR1 SGHNT and CDR2 YYREEE (reference sequence). The CDR3 has 14 residues. CDR3: CASSRRGEEETQYF. The CDR3 bases are TGTGCCAGCAGTCGCCGGGGGGAGGAAGAGACCCAGTACTTC.

This chain joins TRBV29-1 and TRBJ2-2; 10 nucleotides line up with TRBD1. The trim removed 6 bases at V and 6 bases at J, leaving 7 bases unmatched. Per the germline V gene, CDR1 is SQVTM and CDR2 is ANQGSEA. This CDR3 is built from 14 residues. This CDR3 is CSVNRDRGAGELFF. The CDR3 bases are TGCAGCGTAAACCGGGACAGGGGTGCCGGGGAGCTGTTTTTT.

The CDR3 loop reads CASREGEAGNTIYF. In nucleotides, the CDR3 is TGTGCCAGCCGGGAGGGGGAGGCTGGAAACACCATATATTTT. This chain joins TRBV2 and TRBJ1-3; D perhaps matches TRBD1 (6 bases). The germline gives CDR1 SNHLY, CDR2 FYNNEI. The V end was cut by 8 bases, the J end by 2 bases, with 13 bases between. This CDR3 region has 14 residues.

This chain uses TRBV5-1 with TRBJ2-7; 15 bases line up with TRBD2. The junction had 2 bases not matched to a gene; V was cut back by 4 bases and J by 6 bases. Germline CDR1 and CDR2: SGHRS and YFSETQ. CDR3 size: 14 residues. CDR3 in amino acids: CASSGTSGRREQYF. CDR3 coding DNA: TGCGCCAGCAGCGGGACTAGCGGGAGGCGCGAGCAGTACTTC.

On this clone itself: Other DNA sequences in the sample encode the same CDR3. The chain carries TRBV18 and TRBJ2-5; the match to TRBD1 covers 7 bases. Germline CDR1 KGHSH, CDR2 LQKENI. V lost 3 bases, J lost 3 bases, and 4 bases stayed unmatched. The CDR3 has 14 amino acids. CDR3 protein: CASSPGTAEETQYF. The CDR3 bases are TGTGCCAGCTCACCGGGGACAGCGGAAGAGACCCAGTACTTC. Complete variable domain (other parts from reference TRBV18 and TRBJ2-5): NAGVMQNPRHLVRRRGQEARLRCSPMKGHSHVYWYRQLPEEGLKFMVYLQKENIIDESGMPKERFSAEFPKEGPSILRIQQVVRGDSAAYFCASSPGTAEETQYFGPGTRLLVL.

The genes are TRBV5-5 and TRBJ1-5, with 7 nucleotides matching TRBD1. The CDR3 runs to 19 residues. Germline V gene lookup returns CDR1 SGHKS and CDR2 YYEKEE (reference sequence). V gave up 1 base and J gave up 0 bases; unmatched junction bases: 13. CDR3 coding DNA: TGTGCCAGCAGCTTGACCCCCACAGGGGCTCAATATAGCAATCAGCCCCAGCATTTT. This sequence encodes CASSLTPTGAQYSNQPQHF.

This sequence joins TRBV7-3 and TRBJ1-2; TRBD1 matches at 8 bases. The CDR3 has 14 residues. Trimming took 5 bases from V and 4 from J; bases not matched to a gene: 6. Germline values: CDR1 SGHTA, CDR2 FQGTGA. Here the CDR3 DNA reads TGTGCCAGCAGCCAAGGAACAGGGGGCTATGGCTACACCTTC. Translation: CASSQGTGGYGYTF.

As concerns this clone: One junction end does not reproduce the germline sequence, and a read error may be involved. V and J are TRBV14 and TRBJ2-1; D is perhaps TRBD1 or TRBD2 (6 bases each). The CDR3 totals 14 residues. CDR1 is SGHDN and CDR2 is FVKESK in the germline V gene. For the CDR3, the DNA is TGTGCCAGCAGTCAAGGAGGGGGTCCCAATGAGCAGTTCTTC. Translating gives CASSQGGGPNEQFF.

The sample holds a few counts of this clone. The chain employs TRBV4-1 and TRBJ2-1; TRBD2 agrees at 7 bases. This CDR3 is 14 amino acids long. Germline loops: CDR1 MGHRA, CDR2 YSYEKL. With 1 base clipped from V and 6 bases from J, the junction kept 3 bases outside the gene matches. The CDR3 is CASSQVLAVNEQFF. DNA for the CDR3: TGCGCCAGCAGCCAAGTGCTAGCGGTCAATGAGCAGTTCTTC.

The gene calls are TRBV5-4 and TRBJ2-1; TRBD1 matches at 10 bases. CDR1 and CDR2 from the germline V gene are SGHNT and YYREEE (reference sequence). The CDR3 has 17 residues. The junction had 9 bases not matched to a gene; V was cut back by 4 bases and J by 2 bases. Written as DNA, the CDR3 is TGTGCCAGCAGCGTGACCCCGACAGGGGGCACCTACAATGAGCAGTTCTTC. Encoded protein: CASSVTPTGGTYNEQFF.